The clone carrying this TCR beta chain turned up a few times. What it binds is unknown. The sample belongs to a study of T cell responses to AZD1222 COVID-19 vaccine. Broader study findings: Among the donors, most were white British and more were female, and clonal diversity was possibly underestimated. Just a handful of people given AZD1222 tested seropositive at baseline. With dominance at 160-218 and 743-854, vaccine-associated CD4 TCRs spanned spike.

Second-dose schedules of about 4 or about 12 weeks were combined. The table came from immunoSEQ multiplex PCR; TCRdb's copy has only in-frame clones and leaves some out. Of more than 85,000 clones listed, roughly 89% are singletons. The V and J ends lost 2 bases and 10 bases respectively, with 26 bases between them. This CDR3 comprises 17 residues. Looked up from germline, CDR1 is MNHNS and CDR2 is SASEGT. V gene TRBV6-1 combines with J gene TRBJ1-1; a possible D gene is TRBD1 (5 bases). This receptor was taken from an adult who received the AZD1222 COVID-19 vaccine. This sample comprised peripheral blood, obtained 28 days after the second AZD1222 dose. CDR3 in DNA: TGTGCCAGCAGTGAACAGTATCCTTTAACTCGGGGACCGGGAGCTTTCTTT. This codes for CASSEQYPLTRGPGAFF.